This entry features one T cell receptor (beta chain) sequence. As yet, its antigen is unknown. A read error may explain this, as a much larger clone is one base away. Donors had no other autoimmune disease or infection in four weeks. Trimming took off 0 bases at V and 3 bases at J, with 2 bases between the two ends. Germline V gene data show CDR1 as LNHNV and CDR2 as YYDKDF (reference sequence). This CDR3 has 12 residues. PCR was run on genomic DNA. Multiplex PCR with 30 forward and 13 reverse primers amplified the TCR beta CDR3. Via MiXCR, TCRdb re-called the multiplex PCR reads, giving one row per CDR3 protein. The table records under 300,000 distinct CDR3 sequences, approximately 45% of them present only once. This specimen comes from a study of type 1 and type 2 diabetes patients. As for the study in general: Magnetic bead positive selection isolated CD4+ or CD8+ T cells from PBMCs. The study's findings and limits: With limited T2D and control samples, some T1D-only expanded clones may not be T1D-specific.

The sequenced sample was peripheral blood mononuclear cells (PBMCs). The TCR sequence derives from a man aged 18-30 years with type 2 diabetes. The chain links TRBV15 to TRBJ2-5; D is unclear. CDR3 DNA sequence: TGTGCCACCAGCAGAGAAAAAGAGACCCAGTACTTC. Amino acid sequence: CATSREKETQYF.